These 11 T cell receptor beta chains share one sample of origin, sequenced in a study of Graves' ophthalmopathy and Graves' hyperthyroidism. The TCR beta CDR3 regions underwent amplification from RNA transcripts. HTBI-primed RT-PCR formed the first round, and a multiplex PCR formed the second. One entry per CDR3 protein results from TCRdb running MiXCR on the multiplex PCR reads. The sample has 580,000 or so distinct CDR3 sequences; roughly 39% are singletons. The sample taken for sequencing was peripheral blood or thyroid tissue (not recorded which). These receptors were taken from an adult man with Graves' hyperthyroidism.

This clonotype was picked up a small number of times. V is TRBV20-1 and J is TRBJ1-1, with no clear D. Germline-derived CDR1 and CDR2 are DFQATT and SNEGSKA (reference sequence). This CDR3 has 13 amino acids. Trimming removed 2 bases at V and 1 base at J, with 8 bases between. Here the CDR3 DNA reads TGCAGTGCTAGACGAAGGCCGAACACTGAAGCTTTCTTT. Translating it yields CSARRRPNTEAFF.

Worth noting for this clonotype: Since the CDR3 does not end with the conserved phenylalanine or tryptophan, this likely comes from a read error. The DNA is left out, because the CDR3 cannot be placed on it with certainty; the CDR3 is given as TCRdb lists it. This CDR3 is CATSDFGRGTS. The chain combines TRBV24-1 with TRBJ2-7; the table names TRBD1, a call not compared with the DNA. Germline-derived CDR1 and CDR2 are KGHDR and SFDVKD. The CDR3 is 11 amino acids in total, end residues counted.

In its sample, this clonotype was seen a few times. The gene calls are TRBV7-9 and TRBJ2-7, with 10 bases that match TRBD2. Trimming at V came to 5 bases and at J to 3 bases, leaving 13 bases not matched to a gene. Germline CDR1 and CDR2: SEHNR and FQNEAQ (reference sequence). This CDR3 has 17 amino acids. This CDR3 is CASSPRTSGGAHYEQYF. In nucleotides, the CDR3 is TGTGCCAGCAGCCCTCGGACTAGCGGAGGGGCCCACTACGAGCAGTACTTC.

The chain is built from TRBV19 and TRBJ2-7; perhaps D is TRBD1 or TRBD2 (5 bases each). The germline V gene has CDR1 LNHDA and CDR2 SQIVND (reference sequence). Trimming took 3 bases from V and 2 from J, leaving 5 bases between them. CDR3 length equals 12 residues. The CDR3 DNA reads as TGTGCCAGTAGTATGGGACCCTACGAGCAGTACTTC. It specifies CASSMGPYEQYF.

This clonotype was counted only a few times. The J gene is TRBJ2-7, the V gene TRBV30; D is perhaps TRBD1 or TRBD2 (6 bases each). There are 14 residues in the CDR3. Germline loops: CDR1 GTSNPN, CDR2 SVGIG (reference sequence). Trimming removed 5 bases at V and 3 bases at J, with 17 bases between. In DNA, the CDR3 is TGTGCCTGGGGAACAGGGAGGAACTTCTACGAGCAGTACTTC. Protein: CAWGTGRNFYEQYF.

This clonotype was counted at least ten times. The chain combines TRBV4-2 with TRBJ1-5; D might be TRBD1 (5 bases). This CDR3 comprises 17 residues. The germline V and J ends were trimmed by 2 bases and 3 bases, with 17 bases remaining between them. CDR1 is LGHNA, CDR2 YNFKEQ, per germline. CDR3 sequence (DNA): TGTGCCAGCAGCCAAACTGAGTGGACACATAACAATCAGCCCCAGCATTTT. This codes for CASSQTEWTHNNQPQHF.

There are many counts of this clonotype. This CDR3 is CASSLVPTAGTEAFF. The CDR3 DNA follows: TGTGCCAGCAGCTTAGTGCCAACGGCGGGCACTGAAGCTTTCTTT. The chain carries TRBV7-2 and TRBJ1-1; D is uncertain. V was trimmed by 1 base and J by 4 bases, leaving 13 bases between them. The CDR3 has 15 amino acids. Germline loops: CDR1 SGHTA, CDR2 FQGNSA.

In its sample, this clonotype was seen many times. In nucleotides, the CDR3 is TGTGCCAGCAGCCAAGGCAGGCTTGACGCGACCCAGTACTTC. Protein: CASSQGRLDATQYF. The chain combines TRBV3-1 with TRBJ2-5; D unclear. Germline V gives CDR1 LGHDT, CDR2 YNNKEL (reference sequence). The CDR3 sequence is 14 residues long. The V and J ends lost 1 base and 7 bases respectively, with 13 bases between them.

The table lists this clonotype with many counts. The CDR3 bases are TGTGCCAGTAGTAACCGTAGGGCAGACTCACCCCTCCACTTT. It is translated as CASSNRRADSPLHF. V gene TRBV19 combines with J gene TRBJ1-6; D unclear. There are 14 residues in the CDR3. The V end lost 4 bases, the J end lost 10 bases, and 14 bases lay between the germline ends. Germline assignment: CDR1 LNHDA and CDR2 SQIVND (reference sequence).

This clonotype came up many times. The chain uses TRBV3-1 and TRBJ1-2; no clear D gene. V was pared by 0 bases and J by 6 bases, with 5 bases between. Germline V gene lookup returns CDR1 LGHDT and CDR2 YNNKEL (reference sequence). There are 12 residues in the CDR3. The CDR3 DNA reads as TGTGCCAGCAGCCAAGAGAGGGATGGCTACACCTTC. Residues: CASSQERDGYTF.

This clonotype was observed a single time. V is TRBV7-2 and J is TRBJ1-2; TRBD1 might be the D (5 bases). Trimming took 1 base from V and 6 from J, leaving 12 bases between them. CDR3 length equals 14 residues. Germline V lookup: CDR1 SGHTA, CDR2 FQGNSA. CDR3 DNA: TGTGCCAGCAGCTTAGGGGGTTGGGGCAATGGCTACACCTTC. It is translated as CASSLGGWGNGYTF.